A selection of T cell receptor beta chains follows, all from one sample in a study of blood T cell repertoires in COVID-19. Data came from immunoSEQ multiplex PCR; TCRdb stores just in-frame clones and leaves some out. The profile shows more than 300,000 clones, around 87% of them singletons. Sequenced sample: peripheral blood. These receptors all stem from a woman under 40 with COVID-19, enrolled during active disease. Each CDR3 is given with its conserved first and last residue. Each record gives: clone size, V gene, D gene, J gene, CDR3 protein, CDR3 DNA. The D gene is left open where the match is weak. Size is stated for part of the rows, as once, few or many counts, or as a class when the clone is expanded.

>.|TRBV18|.|TRBJ1-1
CASSPLDRPNTEAFF
TGTGCCAGCTCACCTCTCGACAGGCCGAACACTGAAGCTTTCTTT
>few|TRBV6-1|.|TRBJ1-5
CASSDQGGHQPQHF
TGTGCCAGCAGTGATCAAGGAGGTCACCAGCCCCAGCATTTT
>.|TRBV27|TRBD1|TRBJ2-1
CASSLSGQGGYNEQFF
TGTGCCAGCAGTTTATCTGGACAGGGGGGGTACAATGAGCAGTTCTTC
>.|TRBV27|.|TRBJ1-2
CASSLWGGVEGYTF
TGTGCCAGCAGTTTATGGGGGGGGGTGGAGGGCTACACCTTC
>.|TRBV12-3/TRBV12-4|.|TRBJ1-5
CASSFGGSQPQHF
TGTGCCAGCAGTTTTGGAGGGAGTCAGCCCCAGCATTTT
>many|TRBV27|TRBD1|TRBJ2-3
CASRATGGLTDTQYF
TGTGCCAGCAGAGCTACAGGGGGCTTGACAGATACGCAGTATTTT
>.|TRBV10-2|.|TRBJ1-5
CASSQGNNQPQHF
TGCGCCAGCAGCCAGGGCAACAATCAGCCCCAGCATTTT
>once|TRBV12-3/TRBV12-4|TRBD1|TRBJ1-3
CASRGTGGNTIYF
TGTGCCAGCAGGGGGACAGGGGGAAACACCATATATTTT
>few|TRBV18|.|TRBJ2-7
CASSPTKENYEQYF
TGTGCCAGCTCACCGACTAAGGAGAACTACGAGCAGTACTTC
>.|TRBV10-3|TRBD1|TRBJ1-2
CAIRDRGIGGYTF
TGTGCCATCAGGGACAGGGGGATAGGTGGCTACACCTTC
>.|TRBV5-1|TRBD2|TRBJ2-5
CASSSNSGRRETQYF
TGCGCCAGCAGCTCCAATAGCGGGAGAAGAGAGACCCAGTACTTC